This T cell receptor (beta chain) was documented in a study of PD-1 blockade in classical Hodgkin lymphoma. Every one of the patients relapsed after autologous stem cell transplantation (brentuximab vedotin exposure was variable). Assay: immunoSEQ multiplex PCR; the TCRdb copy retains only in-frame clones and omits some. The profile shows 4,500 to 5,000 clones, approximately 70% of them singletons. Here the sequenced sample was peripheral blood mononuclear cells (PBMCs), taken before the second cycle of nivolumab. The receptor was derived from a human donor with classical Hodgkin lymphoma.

This CDR3 is CASSYGTGGQETQYF. CDR3 sequence (DNA): TGCGCCAGCAGCTATGGGACAGGGGGGCAAGAGACCCAGTACTTC. The chain has TRBV5-1 and TRBJ2-5; 11 positions match TRBD1. This CDR3 is built from 15 residues. In germline, CDR1 is SGHRS, CDR2 YFSETQ. J gave up 2 bases and V 3 bases, and 3 bases lay outside the gene matches. Looking up the rest from reference TRBV5-1 and TRBJ2-5 gives the full variable domain: KAGVTQTPRYLIKTRGQQVTLSCSPISGHRSVSWYQQTPGQGLQFLFEYFSETQRNKGNFPGRFSGRQFSNSRSEMNVSTLELGDSALYLCASSYGTGGQETQYFGPGTRLLVL.